The present T cell receptor (beta chain) was sequenced within a study of spatial heterogeneity in lung cancer. Study details: Consistent detection of more beta-chain than alpha-chain sequences was observed. More than 8.5 raw reads, on average, carried each unique TCR and UMI combination.

Time point described: sample taken at primary tumor resection. The donors comprised about 70 untreated early-stage non-small cell lung cancer patients. Every TCR cDNA molecule bore a unique molecular identifier. From the 5' RACE reads, TCRdb called clonotypes with MiXCR, one entry per CDR3 protein. The sample consists of about 7,800 distinct CDR3 sequences, around 8.4% of them appearing once. Overall study findings and caveats: Mutation tallies in tumors tracked expanded intratumoral alpha and beta TCR counts.

The CDR3 sequence is 16 residues long. The germline V gene encodes CDR1 MNHEY and CDR2 SVGEGT. Deletions cut 5 bases from V and 3 bases from J, with 17 bases between. This clonotype has at least ten counts. Antigen unknown. This beta chain appears as a stray read in a library generated for alpha chains; its size is not informative. The chain employs TRBV6-2 or TRBV6-3 and TRBJ1-5; D might be TRBD1 (5 bases). The receptor was isolated from a male donor with early-stage non-small cell lung cancer. This material consisted of lung tumor tissue, taken at surgery. CDR3 bases: TGTGCCAGCAGTAACCGTCGACAGTTATTCAATCAGCCCCAGCATTTT. It is translated as CASSNRRQLFNQPQHF.